These T cell receptor beta chains were read from a single sample in a study of siplizumab effects on memory and regulatory T cells. Libraries were prepared by immunoSEQ multiplex PCR; TCRdb keeps only in-frame clonotypes and omits some of them. Among about 52,000 clones listed, 95% to 98% were seen once. Material: naive CD4+ T cells sorted from blood. These receptors were obtained from a human donor in good health. The CDR3 runs from the conserved cysteine through the conserved F or W. The D gene is left open where the match is weak. A clone size is listed for some rows: how often the clone was seen (once, few, many), or a class if it is expanded.

TRBJ2-3 - - TRBV7-9 CASSLATDTQYF
TRBJ1-2 TRBD1 - TRBV6-5 CASSNDRGNYGYTF
TRBJ1-2 - - TRBV30 CAWSAAVGNYGYTF
TRBJ1-5 TRBD1 - TRBV6-6 CASSIQGAGQPQHF
TRBJ2-1 - - TRBV21-1 CASSKARGAPSYNEQFF
TRBJ1-5 - - TRBV30 CAWRGESQPQHF
TRBJ2-7 - - TRBV4-3 CASSRSRSYEQYF
TRBJ1-1 - - TRBV6-6 CASSAGRRTEAFF
TRBJ2-5 TRBD1 - TRBV12-5 CASGLNYRGETQYF
TRBJ2-7 - - TRBV21-1 CASSLPGQGIYEQYF
TRBJ2-3 - - TRBV5-1 CASRSSTDTQYF
TRBJ1-3 - - TRBV14 CASSRQRNTIYF
TRBJ1-5 - - TRBV27 CASSLSQGRNQPQHF
TRBJ1-1 - - TRBV6-5 CASSYENRGRDTEAFF
TRBJ2-1 TRBD2 once TRBV5-1 CASSRGGATYNEQFF
TRBJ2-3 - - TRBV5-1 CASSLAQPDTQYF
TRBJ1-2 TRBD1 - TRBV25-1 CASSGGQLYGYTF
TRBJ1-4 - - TRBV4-1 CASSQDGGTINEKLFF
TRBJ2-3 - - TRBV5-4 CASSLGAGRADTQYF
TRBJ1-6 - - TRBV28 CASSRNYNNSPLHF
TRBJ1-2 TRBD1 - TRBV4-3 CASSSRGQGTGYTF
TRBJ2-1 TRBD2 - TRBV4-2 CASSQGAGDVVEQFF
TRBJ1-2 - - TRBV28 CASSFGVSYGYTF
TRBJ2-7 - - TRBV30 CAWSGLGSIAEQYF
TRBJ2-5 - - TRBV5-6 CASGMVGRETQYF
TRBJ2-3 - - TRBV15 CATRATDTQYF
TRBJ2-5 TRBD1 few TRBV19 CASSIGQGRETQYF
TRBJ2-1 - - TRBV30 CAWSLQRLRSYNEQFF
TRBJ2-1 - once TRBV4-2 CASSQVPKSYNEQFF
TRBJ2-2 - - TRBV11-2 CASSLRLGSGELFF
TRBJ1-2 TRBD1 - TRBV2 CATLRQGGSYGYTF
TRBJ2-1 - - TRBV12-5 CASGLVPGTSYNEQFF
TRBJ2-3 TRBD2 - TRBV5-5 CASSFPTSGISTDTQYF
TRBJ2-7 TRBD1 - TRBV29-1 CSVVRDRGYEQYF
TRBJ1-1 - - TRBV5-1 CASSLGFVNTEAFF
TRBJ2-2 - - TRBV12-5 CASGFFTGELFF
TRBJ2-6 TRBD1 - TRBV30 CAWTGGGANVLTF
TRBJ2-7 - - TRBV18 CASSPRDRHYEQYF
TRBJ1-6 - - TRBV19 CASKEEPSSYNSPLHF
TRBJ2-2 - - TRBV5-5 CASSSLRDLTTGELFF
TRBJ2-1 - - TRBV6-5 CASSYSPQVGGEQFF
TRBJ1-5 TRBD1 once TRBV27 CASSRGTGGQPQHF
TRBJ2-2 - - TRBV5-1 CASSLEYSGELFF
TRBJ2-1 TRBD2 - TRBV6-5 CASSPRTRPYNEQFF
TRBJ1-5 TRBD1 once TRBV19 CASSKTGASNQPQHF
TRBJ2-7 - - TRBV27 CASSSQGPYEQYF